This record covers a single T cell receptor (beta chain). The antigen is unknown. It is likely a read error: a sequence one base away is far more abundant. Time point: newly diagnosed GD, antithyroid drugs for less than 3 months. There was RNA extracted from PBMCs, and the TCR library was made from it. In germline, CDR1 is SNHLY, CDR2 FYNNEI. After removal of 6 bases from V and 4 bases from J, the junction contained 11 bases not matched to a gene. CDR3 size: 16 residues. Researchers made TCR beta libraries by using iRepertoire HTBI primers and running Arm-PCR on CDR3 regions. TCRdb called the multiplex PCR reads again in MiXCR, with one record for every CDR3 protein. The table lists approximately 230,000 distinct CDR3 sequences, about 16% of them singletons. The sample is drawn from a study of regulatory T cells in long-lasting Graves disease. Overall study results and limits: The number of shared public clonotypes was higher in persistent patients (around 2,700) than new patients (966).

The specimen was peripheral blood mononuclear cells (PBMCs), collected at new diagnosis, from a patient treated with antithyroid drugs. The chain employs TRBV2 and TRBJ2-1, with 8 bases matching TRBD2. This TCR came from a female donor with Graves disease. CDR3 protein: CASSPTRTSRYNEQFF. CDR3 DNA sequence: TGTGCCAGCAGCCCCACCCGGACTAGCAGATACAATGAGCAGTTCTTC.